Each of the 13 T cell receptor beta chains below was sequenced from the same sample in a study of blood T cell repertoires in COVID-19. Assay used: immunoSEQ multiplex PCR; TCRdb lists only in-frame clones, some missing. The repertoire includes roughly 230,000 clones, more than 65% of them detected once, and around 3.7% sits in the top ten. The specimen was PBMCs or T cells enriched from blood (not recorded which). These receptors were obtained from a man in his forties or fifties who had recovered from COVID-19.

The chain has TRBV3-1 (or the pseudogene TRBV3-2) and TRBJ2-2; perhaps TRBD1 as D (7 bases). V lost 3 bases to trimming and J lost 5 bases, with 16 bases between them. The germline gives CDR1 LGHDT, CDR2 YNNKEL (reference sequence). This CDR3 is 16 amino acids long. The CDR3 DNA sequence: TGTGCCAGCAGCCAGGGACAGAGGGGGAGGACCGGGGAGCTGTTTTTT. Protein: CASSQGQRGRTGELFF.

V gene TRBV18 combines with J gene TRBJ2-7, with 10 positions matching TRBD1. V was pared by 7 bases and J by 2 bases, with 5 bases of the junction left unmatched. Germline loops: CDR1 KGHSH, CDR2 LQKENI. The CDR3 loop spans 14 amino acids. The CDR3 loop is CASLRTGGTYEQYF. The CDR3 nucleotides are TGTGCCAGCTTGCGGACAGGGGGGACCTACGAGCAGTACTTC.

The CDR3 DNA reads TGTGCCAGCAGACCCCACAGCACCGGGGAGCTGTTTTTT. Translation gives CASRPHSTGELFF. The chain joins TRBV6-5 to TRBJ2-2; D not resolved. CDR1 is MNHEY and CDR2 is SVGAGI in the germline V gene. This CDR3 region has 13 residues. Between the trimmed V and J ends, which lost 6 bases and 4 bases, there was a span of 9 bases.

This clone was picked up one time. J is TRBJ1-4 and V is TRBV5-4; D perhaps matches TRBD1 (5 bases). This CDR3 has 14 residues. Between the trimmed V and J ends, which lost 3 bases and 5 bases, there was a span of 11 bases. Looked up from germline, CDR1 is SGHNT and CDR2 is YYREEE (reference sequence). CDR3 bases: TGTGCCAGCAGCTGGGGCCGTGACAATGAAAAACTGTTTTTT. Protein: CASSWGRDNEKLFF.

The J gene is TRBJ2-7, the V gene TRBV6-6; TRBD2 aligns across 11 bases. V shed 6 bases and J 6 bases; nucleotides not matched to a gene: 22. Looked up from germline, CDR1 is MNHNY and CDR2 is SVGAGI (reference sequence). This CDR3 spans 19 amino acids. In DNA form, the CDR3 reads TGTGCCAGCAGCCGATTAGCGGGAGGGCCCACCTCAATCCCCTCCGAGCAGTACTTC. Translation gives CASSRLAGGPTSIPSEQYF.

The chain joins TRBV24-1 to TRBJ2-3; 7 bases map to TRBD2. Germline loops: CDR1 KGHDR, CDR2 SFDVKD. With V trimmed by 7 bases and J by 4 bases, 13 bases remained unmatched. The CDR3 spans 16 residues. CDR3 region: CATRPGTGGAADTQYF. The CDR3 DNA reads TGTGCCACCAGGCCAGGAACGGGAGGAGCCGCAGATACGCAGTATTTT.

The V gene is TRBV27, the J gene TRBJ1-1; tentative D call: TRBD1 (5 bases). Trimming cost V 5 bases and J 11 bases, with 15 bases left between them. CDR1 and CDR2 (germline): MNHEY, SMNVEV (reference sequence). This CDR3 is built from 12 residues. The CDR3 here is CASSPLDNRAFF. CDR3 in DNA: TGTGCCAGCAGTCCCCTGGACAATCGGGCTTTCTTT.

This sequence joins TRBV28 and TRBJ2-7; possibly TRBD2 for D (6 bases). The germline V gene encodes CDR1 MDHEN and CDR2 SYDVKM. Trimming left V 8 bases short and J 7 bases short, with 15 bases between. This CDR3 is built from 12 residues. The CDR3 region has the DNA TGTGCCAGCCTGGGCCCCGGGAGAGAGCAGTACTTC. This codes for CASLGPGREQYF.

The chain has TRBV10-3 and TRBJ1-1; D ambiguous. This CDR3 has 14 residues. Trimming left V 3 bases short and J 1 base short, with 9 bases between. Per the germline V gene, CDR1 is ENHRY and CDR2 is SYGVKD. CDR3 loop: CAISDIEGNTEAFF. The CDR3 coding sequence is TGTGCCATCAGTGATATAGAGGGGAACACTGAAGCTTTCTTT.

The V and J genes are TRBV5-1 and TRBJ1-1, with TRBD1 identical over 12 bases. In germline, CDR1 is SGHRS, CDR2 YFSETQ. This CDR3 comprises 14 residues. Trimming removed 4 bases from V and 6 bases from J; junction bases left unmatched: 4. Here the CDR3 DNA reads TGCGCCAGCAGCGCGGGACAGGGGGCCCCTGAAGCTTTCTTT. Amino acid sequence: CASSAGQGAPEAFF.

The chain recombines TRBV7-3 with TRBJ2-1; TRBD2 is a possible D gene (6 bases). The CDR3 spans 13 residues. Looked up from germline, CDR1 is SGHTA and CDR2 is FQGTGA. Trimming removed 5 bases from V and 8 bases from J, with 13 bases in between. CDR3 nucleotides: TGTGCCAGCAGCCGAGGGTTAGCGGATGAGCAGTTCTTC. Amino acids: CASSRGLADEQFF.

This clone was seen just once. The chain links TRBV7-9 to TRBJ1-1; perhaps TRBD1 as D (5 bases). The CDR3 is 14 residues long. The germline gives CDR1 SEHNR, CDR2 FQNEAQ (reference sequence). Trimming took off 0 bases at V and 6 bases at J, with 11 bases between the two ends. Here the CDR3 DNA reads TGTGCCAGCAGCTTAGCGCAGGGTTACGCTGAAGCTTTCTTT. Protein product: CASSLAQGYAEAFF.

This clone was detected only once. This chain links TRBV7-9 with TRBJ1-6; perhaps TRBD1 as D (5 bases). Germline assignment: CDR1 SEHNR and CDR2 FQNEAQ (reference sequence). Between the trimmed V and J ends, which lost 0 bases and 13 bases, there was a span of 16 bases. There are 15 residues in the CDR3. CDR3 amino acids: CASSLADSGGWPLHF. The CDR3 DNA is TGTGCCAGCAGCTTAGCCGACTCTGGGGGGTGGCCCCTCCACTTT.